The rows below give T cell receptor beta chains drawn from one sample of a study of T-cell reconstitution after alpha-beta-depleted transplantation in children. TCRdb reprocessed the PCR reads with MiXCR, giving one entry per CDR3 protein. This table has fewer than 120,000 distinct CDR3 sequences, 10% appearing once. The material sequenced was PBMCs from the stem cell graft donor, taken from the stem cell graft. The receptors shown here come from a human donor who donated a stem cell graft to a child with acute lymphoblastic leukemia. Each CDR3 is given with its conserved first and last residue. The order of the fields is CDR3 length, V gene, CDR3 protein.

14	TRBV7-9	CASSLGERGDEQYF
15	TRBV9	CASSVGLADYNEQFF
18	TRBV12-5	CASGSLPPGTGSTDTQYF
16	TRBV10-3	CAISELAKENTGELFF
13	TRBV10-2	CASTPGGWNEQFF
16	TRBV20-1	CSASSPRREGSDTQYF
17	TRBV7-9	CAITDRDRGSGANVLTF
18	TRBV19	CASRTDRVKVSGANVLTF
14	TRBV18	CASSPPQGPEKLFF
16	TRBV6-8	CASSYSERQDNYGYTF
19	TRBV12-3/TRBV12-4	CASTGTGTGMGANTGELFF
15	TRBV7-9	CASSRGGGQGYEQYF
14	TRBV5-1	CASSFQGGNTEAFF
15	TRBV6-2/TRBV6-3	CATTPGTPNTGELFF
14	TRBV10-3	CAITPTGGNYEQYF
14	TRBV7-2	CASSTMTSSYEQYF
17	TRBV12-3/TRBV12-4	CASSHGQVKTPYYEQYF
14	TRBV6-4	CASARRGQGDEQFF
17	TRBV13	CASSSRASGDPTYEQYF
13	TRBV20-1	CSAFGTGAYEQYF
13	TRBV6-5	CASTSGRSYEQYF
17	TRBV4-3	CASSQGLAGGPRDTQYF
14	TRBV9	CASSVGHFQETQYF
13	TRBV7-2	CASSLGFPHPAFF
15	TRBV10-3	CAISDRDREWEPQHF
14	TRBV11-1	CASSPRTGVDTQYF
17	TRBV19	CASSQSGTGDFSYEQYF
15	TRBV29-1	CSVVGHPSSYNEQFF
12	TRBV30	CAWSVGGTEQYF
13	TRBV5-1	CASSLVTSNEQFF
14	TRBV11-2	CASSTRQDSYEQYF
16	TRBV20-1	CSARGLAGGNQETQYF
17	TRBV4-2	CASSQAVSGRASYEQYF
14	TRBV5-1	CASSQGPSNQPQHF
20	TRBV4-3	CPAAKIGELHGTLNKNIQYF
16	TRBV12-3/TRBV12-4	CASSPTSGVNTGELFF
15	TRBV19	CASSLGLAGAGELFF
14	TRBV12-3/TRBV12-4	CASSLEGAAGKLFF
16	TRBV7-2	CASSLGVGTGGHEAFF
14	TRBV5-6	CASSLGQGEVGYTF
14	TRBV5-1	CASSLGNRDNEKFF
13	TRBV5-1	CASWDSNNSPLHF
13	TRBV7-2	CASSSDVGYGYTF
14	TRBV7-2	CASSLGQGFGEQFF
14	TRBV7-7	CASSLGPRSYEQYF
18	TRBV29-1	CSVYTPGTSTSGANVLTF
15	TRBV12-3/TRBV12-4	CASSPDRGLNTEAFF
14	TRBV20-1	CSARGATNTGELFF
15	TRBV7-4	CASSFRQGARQPQHF
19	TRBV11-3	CASRILLTGVAGNTDTQYF
20	TRBV12-3/TRBV12-4	CASTSFGGGLAGGRLWEQFF
11	TRBV7-9	CAWGGNYGYTF
14	TRBV7-9	CASSGDRGYEKLFF
14	TRBV7-6	CASSFRGGPWALYF
14	TRBV11-2	CASSLGTVNYEQYF
16	TRBV5-1	CASSLGGRGPNQPQHF
15	TRBV4-1	CPSSQVAAGLYEQYF
15	TRBV2	CASRREVPSTDTQYF
15	TRBV6-2/TRBV6-3	CASKGAPYPDDEQFF
16	TRBV6-5	CASSYGGHSQSYEQYF